This record covers a single T cell receptor (beta chain). Its cognate antigen is unknown. In each sample, about 10^5 TCR templates were assayed. Profiled with immunoSEQ multiplex PCR; TCRdb holds only in-frame clones, not every one. The table records approximately 120,000 clones, about 90% of them present only once. CDR1 and CDR2 (germline): SGHRS, YFSETQ. The CDR3 consists of 15 residues. V lost 0 bases to trimming and J lost 5 bases; unmatched junction nucleotides: 2. These data belong to a study of siplizumab effects on memory and regulatory T cells. General study results and limits: A minor fraction of alloreactive clones, and no more, mapped to unstimulated subsets. Alloreactive CD4+ clones that could be mapped were on average around 70% Treg-derived with siplizumab, against more than 25% in controls. Siplizumab caused a significant drop in alloreactive sequences traceable to unstimulated CD4+ memory cells.

This TCR derives from a human donor in good health. The rearrangement uses TRBV5-1 and TRBJ2-5; 12 bases fit TRBD2. Sequences were obtained from Tregs sorted from blood. CDR3 amino acids: CASSLGLAGEETQYF. The CDR3 nucleotides read TGCGCCAGCAGCTTGGGACTAGCGGGAGAGGAGACCCAGTACTTC.